Listed here are 14 T cell receptor beta chains from one sample, sequenced in a study of T cell repertoires in cytomegalovirus infection. One entry per CDR3 protein, called by TCRdb with MiXCR from the reads. The sample yields a few hundred thousand distinct CDR3 sequences, approximately 14% seen once. The sample comprised PBMCs. The receptors derive from a human donor in good health (CMV status not recorded). Some clones in this sample may be carry-over from other donors' samples.

This clonotype showed up just a few times. V gene TRBV14 combines with J gene TRBJ1-1; the D gene is possibly TRBD1 (5 bases). The V end was cut by 3 bases, the J end by 5 bases, with 16 bases between. Looked up from germline, CDR1 is SGHDN and CDR2 is FVKESK. This CDR3 has 15 amino acids. CDR3 coding DNA: TGTGCCAGCAGCCAGCCTGGGACCAAGAGGACTGAAGCTTTCTTT. It yields the protein CASSQPGTKRTEAFF.

This clonotype was observed a few times. The CDR3 sequence is CASSLTPSSETQYF. The CDR3, as DNA: TGTGCCAGCAGCTTAACACCTAGCTCTGAGACCCAGTACTTC. The chain combines TRBV7-3 with TRBJ2-5; a possible D gene is TRBD2 (5 bases). The CDR3 consists of 14 residues. Deletions cut 0 bases from V and 5 bases from J, with 10 bases between. Per germline, CDR1 SGHTA and CDR2 FQGTGA.

In this sample, this clonotype turned up many times. The gene calls are TRBV12-3 or TRBV12-4 and TRBJ2-6; D gene ambiguous. With 8 bases removed from V and 2 bases from J, the gap between germline ends came to 13 bases. The CDR3 consists of 15 residues. The CDR3 loop reads CASGNTDPGANVLTF. The CDR3 DNA is TGTGCCAGCGGAAACACTGACCCTGGGGCCAACGTCCTGACTTTC.

This clonotype was observed a handful of times. The chain links TRBV6-2 or TRBV6-3 to TRBJ2-1; 10 positions match TRBD1. The CDR3 is made up of 14 amino acids. The V and J ends lost 7 bases and 6 bases, in that order; junction bases with no gene match: 6. Germline V gene sequence: CDR1 MNHEY, CDR2 SVGEGT. CDR3 sequence reads: CASIRTGGSNEQFF. The CDR3 nucleotides read TGTGCCAGCATACGGACAGGGGGGAGCAATGAGCAGTTCTTC.

This clonotype came up a few times. The rearrangement uses TRBV5-1 and TRBJ1-6; D is possibly TRBD1 (6 bases). The CDR3 length is 14 residues. The V end lost 6 bases, the J end lost 6 bases, and 13 bases lay between the germline ends. The germline V gene encodes CDR1 SGHRS and CDR2 YFSETQ. The DNA of the CDR3 is TGCGCCAGCACCCCGACAGGTGTTAATTCACCCCTCCACTTT. Translated, it gives CASTPTGVNSPLHF. The full variable domain, in which reference TRBV5-1 and TRBJ1-6 provide the parts outside the CDR3, is KAGVTQTPRYLIKTRGQQVTLSCSPISGHRSVSWYQQTPGQGLQFLFEYFSETQRNKGNFPGRFSGRQFSNSRSEMNVSTLELGDSALYLCASTPTGVNSPLHFGNGTRLTVT.

This sequence joins TRBV6-6 and TRBJ1-5; TRBD1 matches at 8 bases. Germline V gene data show CDR1 as MNHNY and CDR2 as SVGAGI (reference sequence). With 6 bases clipped from V and 6 bases from J, the junction kept 7 bases outside the gene matches. The CDR3 extends over 14 amino acids. CDR3 sequence (DNA): TGTGCCAGCAGGCCGCAGGGGGCGACTCAGCCCCAGCATTTT. Translation: CASRPQGATQPQHF.

V and J are TRBV14 and TRBJ2-3; 7 bases map to TRBD1. CDR1 is SGHDN and CDR2 is FVKESK in the germline V gene. The CDR3 contains 14 residues. After removal of 3 bases from V and 6 bases from J, the junction contained 6 bases not matched to a gene. DNA for the CDR3: TGTGCCAGCAGCCAGAGGGGGCCATGGGATACGCAGTATTTT. Translated: CASSQRGPWDTQYF.

This clonotype has ten or more counts. The chain uses TRBV7-2 and TRBJ2-7, with a possible D match to TRBD1 (6 bases). The germline V and J ends were trimmed by 0 bases and 4 bases, with 7 bases remaining between them. The CDR3 runs to 13 residues. The germline V gene encodes CDR1 SGHTA and CDR2 FQGNSA. The chain's CDR3 is CASSLATGYEQYF. The CDR3 DNA reads TGTGCCAGCAGCTTAGCCACAGGGTACGAGCAGTACTTC.

This clonotype was recorded at least ten times. This chain links TRBV7-8 with TRBJ2-6, with 7 positions matching TRBD2. The V gene end was trimmed by 1 base and the J gene end by 2 bases; junction bases not matched to a gene: 8. The length of the CDR3 is 18 residues. CDR1 SGHVS and CDR2 FQNEAQ come from the germline V gene. The CDR3 nucleotides read TGTGCCAGCAGCTTAGAGGCGGCGGGAGCGGCTGGGGCCAACGTCCTGACTTTC. Its translation is CASSLEAAGAAGANVLTF.

In nucleotides, the CDR3 is TGTGCCAGCAGAAAAGACCGGGACAGGGTCTCAGACGAGCAGTACTTC. Amino acid sequence: CASRKDRDRVSDEQYF. V is TRBV11-1 and J is TRBJ2-7, with 9 bases matching TRBD1. Germline CDR1 SGHAT, CDR2 FQDESV (reference sequence). V trimming: 6 bases; J trimming: 5 bases; junction bases outside the gene matches: 14. CDR3 size: 16 residues.

This clonotype has ten or more counts. V is TRBV7-2 and J is TRBJ2-7; the D gene is possibly TRBD2 (5 bases). CDR1 and CDR2 (germline): SGHTA, FQGNSA. V was shortened by 4 bases and J by 1 base, with 11 bases between the two germline ends. The CDR3 runs to 14 residues. The CDR3 loop is CASSYQWESYEQYF. The DNA of the CDR3 is TGTGCCAGCAGCTACCAGTGGGAGTCCTACGAGCAGTACTTC.

The chain combines TRBV20-1 with TRBJ1-1; no firm D call. From germline, CDR1 is DFQATT and CDR2 SNEGSKA (reference sequence). V was trimmed by 3 bases and J by 1 base, leaving 6 bases between them. This CDR3 has 12 amino acids. In DNA, the CDR3 is TGCAGTGCTAGTTCCCCGAACACTGAAGCTTTCTTT. It translates to CSASSPNTEAFF.

Only a few counts were recorded for this clonotype. The V gene is TRBV4-1, the J gene TRBJ2-1; TRBD1 matches at 9 bases. CDR1 is MGHRA and CDR2 is YSYEKL in the germline V gene. This CDR3 contains 16 residues. With V trimmed by 1 base and J by 1 base, 2 bases remained unmatched. The CDR3 nucleotides read TGCGCCAGCAGCCAAGGACAGGGGGGGTCCTACAATGAGCAGTTCTTC. It translates to CASSQGQGGSYNEQFF.

The chain employs TRBV29-1 and TRBJ2-5; the D is unclear. This CDR3 comprises 12 residues. Trimming removed 2 bases from V and 5 bases from J, with 9 bases in between. CDR1 and CDR2 from the germline V gene are SQVTM and ANQGSEA. CDR3 DNA: TGCAGCGTTGAAAAGGGTTCGGAGACCCAGTACTTC. This gives the protein CSVEKGSETQYF.